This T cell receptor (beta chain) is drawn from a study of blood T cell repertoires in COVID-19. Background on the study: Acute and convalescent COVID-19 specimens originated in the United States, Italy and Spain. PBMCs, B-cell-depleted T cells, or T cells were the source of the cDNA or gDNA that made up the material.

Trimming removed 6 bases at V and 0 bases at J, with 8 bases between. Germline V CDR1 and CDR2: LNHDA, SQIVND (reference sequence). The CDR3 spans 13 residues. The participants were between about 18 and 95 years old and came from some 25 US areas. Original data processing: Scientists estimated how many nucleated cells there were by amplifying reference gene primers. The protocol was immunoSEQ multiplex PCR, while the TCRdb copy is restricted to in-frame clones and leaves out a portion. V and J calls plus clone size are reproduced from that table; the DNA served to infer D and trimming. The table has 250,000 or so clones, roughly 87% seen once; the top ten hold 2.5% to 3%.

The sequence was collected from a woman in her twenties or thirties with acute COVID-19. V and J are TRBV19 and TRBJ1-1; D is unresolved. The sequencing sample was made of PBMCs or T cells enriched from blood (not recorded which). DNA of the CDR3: TGTGCCAGTAGGCCGGGTTTGAACACTGAAGCTTTCTTT. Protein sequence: CASRPGLNTEAFF.